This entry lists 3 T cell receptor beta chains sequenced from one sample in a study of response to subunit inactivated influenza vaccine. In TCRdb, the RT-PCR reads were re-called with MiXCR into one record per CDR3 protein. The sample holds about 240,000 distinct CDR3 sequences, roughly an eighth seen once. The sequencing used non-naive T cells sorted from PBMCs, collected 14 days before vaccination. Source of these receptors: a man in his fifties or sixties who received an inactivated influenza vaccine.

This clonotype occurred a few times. CDR3 region: CSARGVNTDTQYF. CDR3 bases: TGCAGTGCTAGGGGAGTGAACACAGATACGCAGTATTTT. V is TRBV20-1 and J is TRBJ2-3; weak D call: TRBD2 (5 bases). The germline V gene encodes CDR1 DFQATT and CDR2 SNEGSKA (reference sequence). Trimming removed 3 bases from V and 2 bases from J, with 9 bases in between. The CDR3 runs to 13 residues.

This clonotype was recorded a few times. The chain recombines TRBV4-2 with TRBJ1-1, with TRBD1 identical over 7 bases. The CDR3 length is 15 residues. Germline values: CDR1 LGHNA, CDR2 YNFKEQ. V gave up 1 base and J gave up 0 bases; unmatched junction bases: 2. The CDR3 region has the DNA TGTGCCAGCAGCCAAGTTGACAGGGTGAACACTGAAGCTTTCTTT. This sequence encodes CASSQVDRVNTEAFF.

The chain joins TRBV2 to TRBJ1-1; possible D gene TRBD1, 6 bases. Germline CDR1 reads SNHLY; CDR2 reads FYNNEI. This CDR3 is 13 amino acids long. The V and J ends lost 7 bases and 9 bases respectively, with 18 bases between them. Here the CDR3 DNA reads TGTGCCAGCACCGAGGGGGGGGGTCGGAAAGCTTTCTTT. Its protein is CASTEGGGRKAFF.